This T cell receptor beta chain was sequenced during a study of T-cell memory formation after mild COVID-19. Overall study findings and caveats: While clones contracting from day 15 to 85 were balanced between CD4 and CD8, later expanders leaned CD4+. SARS-CoV-2 specificity of second-wave clones peaking day 37 was unconfirmed. Certain responding clones were present in pre-infection memory, suggesting participation of cross-reactive memory.

The CDR3 is 16 amino acids. V dropped 4 bases and J dropped 0 bases, with 12 bases sitting between them. Per the germline V gene, CDR1 is LGHDT and CDR2 is YNNKEL (reference sequence). Constant-segment-primed 5'RACE gave TCR alpha and TCR beta cDNA libraries with sample barcodes and UMIs. TCRdb passed the 5' RACE reads through MiXCR, listing each CDR3 protein once. The table lists a few hundred thousand distinct CDR3 sequences, 7.5% to 9.5% of them singletons, with under 25% in the top ten. On this clonotype: The antigen is not known.

The TCR was taken from a man aged 18 to 29 who had mild COVID-19 (a few samples of this study predate the infection). Cell type and time point are not known. Sequencing was carried out using PBMCs or a T cell subset sorted from them (not recorded which). This chain connects TRBV3-1 to TRBJ1-4; possibly TRBD1 for D (6 bases). The CDR3 sequence is CASSPTWTATNEKLFF. DNA of the CDR3: TGTGCCAGCAGCCCCACCTGGACAGCAACTAATGAAAAACTGTTTTTT.